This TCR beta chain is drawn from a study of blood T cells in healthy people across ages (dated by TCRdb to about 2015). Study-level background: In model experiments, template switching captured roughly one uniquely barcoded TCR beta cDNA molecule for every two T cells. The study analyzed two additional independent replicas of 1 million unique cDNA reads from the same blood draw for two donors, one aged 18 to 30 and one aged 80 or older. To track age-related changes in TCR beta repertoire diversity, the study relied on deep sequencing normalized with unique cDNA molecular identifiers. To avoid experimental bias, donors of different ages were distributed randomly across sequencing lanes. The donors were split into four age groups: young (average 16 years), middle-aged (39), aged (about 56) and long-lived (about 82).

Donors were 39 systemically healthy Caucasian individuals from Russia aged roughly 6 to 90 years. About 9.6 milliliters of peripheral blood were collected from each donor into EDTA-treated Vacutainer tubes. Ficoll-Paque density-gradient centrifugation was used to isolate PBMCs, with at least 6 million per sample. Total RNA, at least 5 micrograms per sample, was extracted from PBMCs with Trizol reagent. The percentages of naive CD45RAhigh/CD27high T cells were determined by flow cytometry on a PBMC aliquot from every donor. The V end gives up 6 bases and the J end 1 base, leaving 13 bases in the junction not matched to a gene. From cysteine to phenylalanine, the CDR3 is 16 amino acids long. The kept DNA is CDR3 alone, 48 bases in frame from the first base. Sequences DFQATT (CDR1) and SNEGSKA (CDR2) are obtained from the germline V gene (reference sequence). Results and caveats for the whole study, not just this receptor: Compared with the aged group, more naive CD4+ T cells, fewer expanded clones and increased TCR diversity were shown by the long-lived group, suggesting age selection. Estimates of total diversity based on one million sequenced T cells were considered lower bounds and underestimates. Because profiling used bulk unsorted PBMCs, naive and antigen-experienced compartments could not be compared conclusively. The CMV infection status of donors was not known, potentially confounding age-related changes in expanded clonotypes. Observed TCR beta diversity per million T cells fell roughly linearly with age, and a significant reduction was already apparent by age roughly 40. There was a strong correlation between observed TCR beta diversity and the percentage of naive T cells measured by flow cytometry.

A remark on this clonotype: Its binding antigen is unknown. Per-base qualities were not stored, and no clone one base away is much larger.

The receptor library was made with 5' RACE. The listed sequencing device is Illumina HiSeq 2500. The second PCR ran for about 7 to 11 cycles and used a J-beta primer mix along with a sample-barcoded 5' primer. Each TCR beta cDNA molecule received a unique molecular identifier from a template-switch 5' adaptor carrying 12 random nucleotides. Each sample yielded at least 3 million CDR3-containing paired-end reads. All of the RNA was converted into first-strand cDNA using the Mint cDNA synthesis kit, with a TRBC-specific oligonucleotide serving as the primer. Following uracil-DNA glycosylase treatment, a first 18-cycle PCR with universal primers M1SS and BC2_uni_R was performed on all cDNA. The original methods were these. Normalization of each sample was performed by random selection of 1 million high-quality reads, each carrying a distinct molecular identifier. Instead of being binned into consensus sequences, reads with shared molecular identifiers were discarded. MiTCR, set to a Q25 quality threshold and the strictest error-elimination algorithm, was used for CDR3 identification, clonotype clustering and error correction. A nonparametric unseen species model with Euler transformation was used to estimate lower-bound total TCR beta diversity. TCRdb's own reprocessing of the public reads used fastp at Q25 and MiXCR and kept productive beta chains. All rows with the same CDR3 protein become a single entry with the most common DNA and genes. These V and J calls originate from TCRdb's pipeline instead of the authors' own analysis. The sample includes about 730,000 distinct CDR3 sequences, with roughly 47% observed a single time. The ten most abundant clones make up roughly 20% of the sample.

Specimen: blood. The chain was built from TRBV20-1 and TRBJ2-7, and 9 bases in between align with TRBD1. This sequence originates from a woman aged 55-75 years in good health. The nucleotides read TGCAGTGCCTATATTCGAGGGGACAGGGCTTCCTACGAGCAGTACTTC. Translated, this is CSAYIRGDRASYEQYF.